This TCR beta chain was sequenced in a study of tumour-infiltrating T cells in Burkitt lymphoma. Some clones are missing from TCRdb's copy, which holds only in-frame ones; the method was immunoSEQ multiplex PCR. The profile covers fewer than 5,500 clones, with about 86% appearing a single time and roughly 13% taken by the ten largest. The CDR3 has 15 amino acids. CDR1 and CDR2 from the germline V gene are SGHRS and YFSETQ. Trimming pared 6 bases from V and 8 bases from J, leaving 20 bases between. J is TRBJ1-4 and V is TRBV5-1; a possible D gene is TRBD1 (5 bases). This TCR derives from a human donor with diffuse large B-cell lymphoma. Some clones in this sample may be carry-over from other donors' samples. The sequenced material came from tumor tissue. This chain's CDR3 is CASNLGQGESEKLFF. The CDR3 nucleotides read TGCGCCAGCAATTTGGGGCAGGGAGAATCCGAAAAACTGTTTTTT.